These 26 T cell receptor beta chains originate from one sample sequenced in a study of cytomegalovirus exposure and HLA in healthy donors. Use of 60 Vbeta and 13 Jbeta primers characterized the PCR. Some clones are missing from TCRdb's copy, which holds only in-frame ones; the method was immunoSEQ multiplex PCR. The sample lists 85,000 to 130,000 clones, more than 60% occurring once. The sample was PBMCs. The receptors shown here come from a woman aged 18-35 years in good health and CMV-seropositive.

The chain employs TRBV28 and TRBJ1-5; D gene uncertain. CDR1 is MDHEN, CDR2 SYDVKM, per germline. The CDR3 runs 13 residues. V was pared by 8 bases and J by 0 bases, with 8 bases between. For the CDR3, the DNA is TGTGCCAGCGCCCGACTTAGCAATCAGCCCCAGCATTTT. Its protein product is CASARLSNQPQHF.

V and J are TRBV27 and TRBJ2-3, with TRBD2 identical over 14 bases. Germline V gene data show CDR1 as MNHEY and CDR2 as SMNVEV (reference sequence). Trimming at V came to 1 base and at J to 6 bases, leaving 0 bases not matched to a gene. CDR3 size: 15 residues. Here the CDR3 DNA reads TGTGCCAGCAGTTTATGGACTAGCGGGAGGGATACGCAGTATTTT. This sequence encodes CASSLWTSGRDTQYF.

This clone was found a few times. V usage is TRBV10-3 and J usage is TRBJ2-7, with TRBD1 matching 8 bases. From germline, CDR1 is ENHRY and CDR2 SYGVKD. This CDR3 is 14 amino acids long. After removal of 6 bases from V and 3 bases from J, the junction contained 7 bases not matched to a gene. CDR3 residues: CAIRKGTGGYEQYF. The CDR3 DNA follows: TGTGCCATCAGAAAAGGGACAGGTGGCTACGAGCAGTACTTC.

The chain links TRBV5-1 to TRBJ1-2, with 7 bases fitting TRBD1. This CDR3 comprises 15 residues. Looked up from germline, CDR1 is SGHRS and CDR2 is YFSETQ. The ends lost 0 bases at V and 7 bases at J; junction bases unmatched: 9. The CDR3 region has the DNA TGCGCCAGCAGCTTGGGACAGGGTTCACACTCTGGCTACACCTTC. It codes for CASSLGQGSHSGYTF. Using reference TRBV5-1 and TRBJ1-2 for the parts outside the CDR3, the full variable domain is KAGVTQTPRYLIKTRGQQVTLSCSPISGHRSVSWYQQTPGQGLQFLFEYFSETQRNKGNFPGRFSGRQFSNSRSEMNVSTLELGDSALYLCASSLGQGSHSGYTFGSGTRLTVV.

The chain joins TRBV27 to TRBJ1-2, with TRBD1 matching 10 bases. The germline V gene has CDR1 MNHEY and CDR2 SMNVEV (reference sequence). The CDR3 contains 16 residues. With V trimmed by 0 bases and J by 2 bases, 3 bases remained unmatched. The CDR3 region is CASSLSGGQGNYGYTF. CDR3 sequence (DNA): TGTGCCAGCAGTTTATCGGGGGGACAGGGGAACTATGGCTACACCTTC.

The chain has TRBV6-4 and TRBJ2-5; no clear D. CDR3 length: 13 residues. CDR1 and CDR2 (germline): MRHNA, SNTAGT. Deletions cut 6 bases from V and 3 bases from J, with 11 bases between. CDR3 sequence: CASSPMAEETQYF. CDR3 coding DNA: TGTGCCAGCAGCCCCATGGCCGAAGAGACCCAGTACTTC.

This clone was seen a few times. V gene TRBV5-6 combines with J gene TRBJ2-7, with 12 bases aligning to TRBD2. This CDR3 has 18 residues. After removal of 0 bases from V and 2 bases from J, the junction contained 9 bases not matched to a gene. The V gene's germline CDR1 is SGHDT and CDR2 YYEEEE. The CDR3 here is CASSLGPSGRAQPYEQYF. The CDR3 bases are TGTGCCAGCAGCTTGGGTCCTAGCGGGAGGGCCCAACCCTACGAGCAGTACTTC.

The chain is built from TRBV15 and TRBJ1-2; 9 positions agree with TRBD1. In germline, CDR1 is LNHNV, CDR2 YYDKDF (reference sequence). The CDR3 covers 15 residues. J gave up 8 bases and V 4 bases, and 11 bases lay outside the gene matches. The CDR3 is CATSIPGTGMEGYTF. The CDR3 bases are TGTGCCACCAGCATCCCCGGGACAGGGATGGAGGGCTACACCTTC.

This rearrangement joins TRBV5-1 to TRBJ2-5; 9 bases agree with TRBD2. Per the germline V gene, CDR1 is SGHRS and CDR2 is YFSETQ. The CDR3 has 17 amino acids. Germline trimming cut 0 bases from V and 1 base from J; bases unmatched to any gene: 7. The DNA for the CDR3 is TGCGCCAGCAGCTTGGCTCTAGCGGGGTACCTCCAAGAGACCCAGTACTTC. Its protein product is CASSLALAGYLQETQYF.

This clone was seen once. The chain has TRBV7-8 and TRBJ2-7; no clear D gene. There are 15 residues in the CDR3. V lost 4 bases and J lost 3, with 16 bases in between. Germline V gives CDR1 SGHVS, CDR2 FQNEAQ. The CDR3 DNA is TGTGCCAGCAGCTCCTACTCCCTATCGAGCTACGAGCAGTACTTC. Protein product: CASSSYSLSSYEQYF.

The rearrangement joins TRBV14 to TRBJ2-5; 11 bases match TRBD2. CDR1 and CDR2 (germline): SGHDN, FVKESK. V lost 0 bases to trimming and J lost 3 bases; unmatched junction nucleotides: 9. The length of the CDR3 is 18 residues. The CDR3 DNA is TGTGCCAGCAGCCAAGATTTAGGAACTAGCGGGAGCGAAGAGACCCAGTACTTC. Translation gives CASSQDLGTSGSEETQYF.

The chain uses TRBV4-1 and TRBJ2-5; 9 bases are a match to TRBD1. The length of the CDR3 is 16 residues. Germline V gene data show CDR1 as MGHRA and CDR2 as YSYEKL. With 4 bases clipped from V and 5 bases from J, the junction kept 11 bases outside the gene matches. CDR3 DNA: TGCGCCAGCAGCCTCACCGGGACAGGGATAGTTGAGACCCAGTACTTC. Its protein is CASSLTGTGIVETQYF.

The V call is TRBV11-2, the J call TRBJ2-1, with 15 bases that match TRBD2. With V trimmed by 5 bases and J by 7 bases, 6 bases remained unmatched. Germline CDR1 SGHAT, CDR2 FQNNGV. This CDR3 is built from 16 residues. This chain's CDR3 is CASSQGLAGGWNEQFF. The CDR3 bases are TGTGCCAGCAGCCAGGGACTAGCGGGAGGTTGGAATGAGCAGTTCTTC.

This clone was observed a few times. The rearrangement uses TRBV6-5 and TRBJ1-4, with D tentatively TRBD1 (5 bases). V was clipped by 2 bases and J by 4 bases, with 8 bases between them. The germline CDR1 and CDR2 sequences are MNHEY and SVGAGI. This CDR3 has 14 residues. CDR3 in amino acids: CASSYRGRNEKLFF. The DNA of the CDR3 is TGTGCCAGCAGTTACAGGGGTCGTAATGAAAAACTGTTTTTT.

This clone was counted only a few times. The gene calls are TRBV19 and TRBJ2-7; D is undetermined. The CDR3 runs 14 residues. V shed 3 bases and J shed 6 bases, with 15 bases lying between them. CDR1 and CDR2 (germline): LNHDA, SQIVND (reference sequence). DNA of the CDR3: TGTGCCAGTAGTATCCCCGGCGCCCAGGTCGAGCAGTACTTC. As protein: CASSIPGAQVEQYF.

The chain carries TRBV5-1 and TRBJ2-3; TRBD2 aligns across 9 bases. Germline CDR1 and CDR2: SGHRS and YFSETQ. Unmatched junction bases numbered 3, after V lost 0 bases and J lost 4 bases. This CDR3 region has 15 residues. CDR3 bases: TGCGCCAGCAGCTTGGCTGGCGGGAGGGCAGATACGCAGTATTTT. Encoded protein: CASSLAGGRADTQYF.

This clone has just a few counts. The chain is built from TRBV28 and TRBJ1-5; TRBD1 aligns across 8 bases. V shed 6 bases, J shed 2 bases, and the junction held 15 bases outside the gene matches. CDR3 length: 18 residues. CDR1 MDHEN and CDR2 SYDVKM come from the germline V gene. In nucleotides, the CDR3 is TGTGCCAGCAGCCTCTCTATGGACAGGGAATATCGCAATCAGCCCCAGCATTTT. It translates to CASSLSMDREYRNQPQHF.

J is TRBJ2-7 and V is TRBV11-3; 7 positions match TRBD1. CDR1 and CDR2 (germline): SGHNT, YENEEA. The CDR3 covers 14 residues. Losses at the gene ends were 5 bases for V and 3 bases for J; bases not matched to a gene: 7. The CDR3 is CASSPRAGGYEQYF. Written as DNA, the CDR3 is TGTGCCAGCAGCCCGCGCGCAGGGGGCTACGAGCAGTACTTC.

V gene TRBV28 combines with J gene TRBJ2-2; the D gene is possibly TRBD1 (5 bases). The V gene lost 5 bases and the J gene lost 4 bases, with 8 bases spanning the gap. Germline V lookup: CDR1 MDHEN, CDR2 SYDVKM. The CDR3 sequence is 13 residues long. The chain's CDR3 is CASSGHGTGELFF. The CDR3 DNA sequence: TGTGCCAGCAGTGGACACGGCACCGGGGAGCTGTTTTTT.

The V and J genes are TRBV7-3 and TRBJ2-6; unclear D gene. Germline V gene lookup returns CDR1 SGHTA and CDR2 FQGTGA. The V and J ends lost 4 bases and 4 bases respectively, with 14 bases between them. CDR3 length: 16 amino acids. As DNA, the CDR3 is TGTGCCAGCAGCTCTGCTACCCCGTCCGGGGCCAACGTCCTGACTTTC. Translated, it gives CASSSATPSGANVLTF.

V gene TRBV7-3 combines with J gene TRBJ2-2; D possibly corresponds to TRBD2 (7 bases). Trimming removed 8 bases at V and 1 base at J, with 11 bases between. This CDR3 comprises 14 residues. Per germline, CDR1 SGHTA and CDR2 FQGTGA. The CDR3 nucleotides read TGTGCCAGCGGGGGGGCGGGGAACACCGGGGAGCTGTTTTTT. Protein: CASGGAGNTGELFF.

The gene calls are TRBV2 and TRBJ2-7; TRBD1 matches at 9 bases. After removal of 7 bases from V and 3 bases from J, the junction contained 1 base not matched to a gene. The length of the CDR3 is 12 residues. Germline V gene lookup returns CDR1 SNHLY and CDR2 FYNNEI. Here the CDR3 reads CASKDRGYEQYF. DNA of the CDR3: TGTGCCAGCAAGGACAGGGGCTACGAGCAGTACTTC.

The chain links TRBV5-8 to TRBJ2-1, with 13 nucleotides matching TRBD2. Germline CDR1 reads SGHTS; CDR2 reads YDEGEE. V lost 4 bases and J lost 5; bases outside the gene matches: 3. This CDR3 comprises 15 residues. CDR3 loop: CASSHGTSGNNEQFF. CDR3 nucleotides: TGTGCCAGCAGCCACGGGACTAGCGGGAACAATGAGCAGTTCTTC.

This chain uses TRBV5-1 with TRBJ2-7; D not resolved. Germline-derived CDR1 and CDR2 are SGHRS and YFSETQ. Trimming stripped 3 bases from V and 3 bases from J, with 10 bases between. CDR3 length: 13 amino acids. The chain's CDR3 is CASSSENSYEQYF. In DNA, the CDR3 is TGCGCCAGCAGCTCCGAAAATAGCTACGAGCAGTACTTC.

This clone turned up a few times. Here the CDR3 reads CASSPLAGTDTQYF. The CDR3 DNA is TGTGCCAGCAGCCCTTTAGCGGGAACAGATACGCAGTATTTT. The rearrangement uses TRBV5-6 and TRBJ2-3; 8 positions match TRBD2. This CDR3 is built from 14 residues. Germline trimming cut 4 bases from V and 3 bases from J; bases unmatched to any gene: 4. The germline gives CDR1 SGHDT, CDR2 YYEEEE.

J is TRBJ1-2 and V is TRBV6-5; D uncertain. From germline, CDR1 is MNHEY and CDR2 SVGAGI. Trimming took off 2 bases at V and 0 bases at J, with 13 bases between the two ends. The CDR3 consists of 16 residues. CDR3 region: CASSYVKSTSNYGYTF. The CDR3 DNA reads as TGTGCCAGCAGTTACGTCAAGTCTACCTCTAACTATGGCTACACCTTC.